The sequence of this T cell receptor beta chain was determined in a study of identical twins. This clonotype was seen only a few times. V was trimmed by 0 bases and J by 3 bases, leaving 5 bases between them. Germline V lookup: CDR1 LGHNA, CDR2 YNFKEQ. There are 13 residues in the CDR3. A universal primer site was added by template switching, and unique molecular identifiers were carried by the cDNA. TCRdb fed the 5' RACE reads into MiXCR, producing one record per CDR3 protein. The data hold around 1.7 million distinct CDR3 sequences, with 32% observed a single time. Sample: cord blood. This receptor was obtained from a newborn girl in good health. The chain joins TRBV4-2 to TRBJ1-1; no clear D. CDR3 bases: TGTGCCAGCAGCCAAGATTGGGACACTGAAGCTTTCTTT. This translates into CASSQDWDTEAFF.